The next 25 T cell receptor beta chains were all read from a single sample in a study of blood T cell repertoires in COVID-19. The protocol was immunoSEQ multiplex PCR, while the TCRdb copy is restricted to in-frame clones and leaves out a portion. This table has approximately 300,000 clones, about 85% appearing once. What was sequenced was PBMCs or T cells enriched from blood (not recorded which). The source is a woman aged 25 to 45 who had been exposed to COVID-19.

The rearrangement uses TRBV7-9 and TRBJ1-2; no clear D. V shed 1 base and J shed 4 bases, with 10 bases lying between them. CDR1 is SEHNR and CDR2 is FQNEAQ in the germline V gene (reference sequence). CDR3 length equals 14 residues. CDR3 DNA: TGTGCCAGCAGCTTAGGTACAAGCGCCTATGGCTACACCTTC. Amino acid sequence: CASSLGTSAYGYTF.

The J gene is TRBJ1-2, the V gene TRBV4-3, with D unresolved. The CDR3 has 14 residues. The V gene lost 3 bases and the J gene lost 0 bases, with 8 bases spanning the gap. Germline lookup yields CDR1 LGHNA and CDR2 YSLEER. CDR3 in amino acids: CASSHGGANYGYTF. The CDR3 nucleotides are TGCGCCAGCAGCCACGGCGGAGCTAACTATGGCTACACCTTC.

The chain's CDR3 is CASSLNQASGGADTQYF. CDR3 bases: TGCGCCAGCAGCTTAAACCAGGCGAGCGGGGGGGCAGATACGCAGTATTTT. The rearrangement joins TRBV5-1 to TRBJ2-3, with 10 nucleotides matching TRBD2. CDR1 and CDR2 (germline): SGHRS, YFSETQ. The CDR3 runs 17 residues. The junction had 10 bases not matched to a gene; V was cut back by 2 bases and J by 4 bases. Full variable domain (missing parts from reference TRBV5-1 and TRBJ2-3): KAGVTQTPRYLIKTRGQQVTLSCSPISGHRSVSWYQQTPGQGLQFLFEYFSETQRNKGNFPGRFSGRQFSNSRSEMNVSTLELGDSALYLCASSLNQASGGADTQYFGPGTRLTVL.

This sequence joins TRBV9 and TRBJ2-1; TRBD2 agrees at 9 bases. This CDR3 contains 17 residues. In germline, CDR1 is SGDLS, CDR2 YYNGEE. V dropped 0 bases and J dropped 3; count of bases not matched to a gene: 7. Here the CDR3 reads CASSVEGTSTGYNEQFF. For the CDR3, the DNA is TGTGCCAGCAGCGTAGAGGGGACTAGCACAGGCTACAATGAGCAGTTCTTC.

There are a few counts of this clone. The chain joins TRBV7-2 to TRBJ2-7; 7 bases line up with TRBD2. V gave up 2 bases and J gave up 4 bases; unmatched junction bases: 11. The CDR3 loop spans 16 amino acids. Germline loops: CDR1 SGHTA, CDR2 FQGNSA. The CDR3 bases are TGTGCCAGCAGCTTAAATGGCGGGGGATTACTTTACGAGCAGTACTTC. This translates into CASSLNGGGLLYEQYF.

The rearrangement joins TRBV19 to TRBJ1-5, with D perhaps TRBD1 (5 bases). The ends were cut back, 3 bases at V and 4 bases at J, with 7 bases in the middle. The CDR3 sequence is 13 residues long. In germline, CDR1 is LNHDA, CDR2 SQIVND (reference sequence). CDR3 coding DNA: TGTGCCAGTAGTATCGGGGGGAATCAGCCCCAGCATTTT. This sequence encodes CASSIGGNQPQHF.

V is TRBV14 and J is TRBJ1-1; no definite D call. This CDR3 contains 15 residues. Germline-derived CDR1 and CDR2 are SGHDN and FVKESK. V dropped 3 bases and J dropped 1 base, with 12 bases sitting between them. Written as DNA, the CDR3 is TGTGCCAGCAGCCATTCGGGGTTTAGGAACACTGAAGCTTTCTTT. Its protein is CASSHSGFRNTEAFF.

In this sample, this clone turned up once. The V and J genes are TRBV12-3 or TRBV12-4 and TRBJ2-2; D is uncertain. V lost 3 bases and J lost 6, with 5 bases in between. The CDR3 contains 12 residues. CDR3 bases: TGTGCCAGCAGTTTTCCCGCCGGGGAGCTGTTTTTT. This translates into CASSFPAGELFF.

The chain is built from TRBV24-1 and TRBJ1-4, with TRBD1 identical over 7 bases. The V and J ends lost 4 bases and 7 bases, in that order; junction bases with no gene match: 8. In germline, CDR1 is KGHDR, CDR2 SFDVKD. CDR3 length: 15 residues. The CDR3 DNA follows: TGTGCCACCAGTGACCAGACAGGGAGCGGTGAAAAACTGTTTTTT. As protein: CATSDQTGSGEKLFF.

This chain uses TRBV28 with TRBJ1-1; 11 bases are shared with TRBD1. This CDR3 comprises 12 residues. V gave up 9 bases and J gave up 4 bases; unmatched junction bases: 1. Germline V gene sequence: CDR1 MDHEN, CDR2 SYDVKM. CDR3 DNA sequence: TGTGCCAGTGGGACAGGGGGCACTGAAGCTTTCTTT. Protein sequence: CASGTGGTEAFF.

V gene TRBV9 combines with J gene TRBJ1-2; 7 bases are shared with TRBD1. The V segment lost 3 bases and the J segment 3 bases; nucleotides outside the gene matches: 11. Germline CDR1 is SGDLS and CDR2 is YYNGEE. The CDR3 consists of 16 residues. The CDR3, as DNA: TGTGCCAGCAGCGCTGACTTGGGACAGCTTTACTATGGCTACACCTTC. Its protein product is CASSADLGQLYYGYTF.

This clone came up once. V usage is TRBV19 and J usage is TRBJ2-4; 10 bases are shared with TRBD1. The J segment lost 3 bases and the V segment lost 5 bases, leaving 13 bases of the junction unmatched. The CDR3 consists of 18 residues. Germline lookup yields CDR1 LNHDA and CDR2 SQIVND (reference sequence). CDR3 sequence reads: CASSVSSRDRGVKNIQYF. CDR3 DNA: TGTGCCAGTAGTGTGAGCTCCCGGGACAGGGGTGTCAAAAACATTCAGTACTTC.

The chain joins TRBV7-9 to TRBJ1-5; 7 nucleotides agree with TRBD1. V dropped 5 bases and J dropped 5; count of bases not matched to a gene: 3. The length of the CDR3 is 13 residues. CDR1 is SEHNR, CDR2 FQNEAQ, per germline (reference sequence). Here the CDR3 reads CASSLTGDQPQHF. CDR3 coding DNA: TGTGCCAGCAGCCTTACAGGGGATCAGCCCCAGCATTTT.

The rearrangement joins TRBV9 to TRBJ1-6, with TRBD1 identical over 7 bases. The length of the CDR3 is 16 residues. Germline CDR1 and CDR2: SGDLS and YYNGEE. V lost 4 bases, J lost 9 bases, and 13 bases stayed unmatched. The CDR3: CASSPSPQGNSSPLHF. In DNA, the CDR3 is TGTGCCAGCAGCCCTTCCCCACAGGGGAATTCTTCACCCCTCCACTTT.

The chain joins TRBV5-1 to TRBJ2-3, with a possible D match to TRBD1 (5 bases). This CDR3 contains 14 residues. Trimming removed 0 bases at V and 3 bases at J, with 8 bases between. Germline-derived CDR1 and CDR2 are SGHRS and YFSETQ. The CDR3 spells CASSLGGPTDTQYF. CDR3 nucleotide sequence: TGCGCCAGCAGCTTGGGGGGCCCGACAGATACGCAGTATTTT.

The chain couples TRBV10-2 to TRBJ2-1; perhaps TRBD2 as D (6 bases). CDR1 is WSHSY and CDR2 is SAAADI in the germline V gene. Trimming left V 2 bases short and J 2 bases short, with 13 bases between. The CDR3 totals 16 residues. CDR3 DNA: TGCGCCAGCAGTGAGAGGGGCGCGGGGCCCTACAATGAGCAGTTCTTC. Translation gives CASSERGAGPYNEQFF.

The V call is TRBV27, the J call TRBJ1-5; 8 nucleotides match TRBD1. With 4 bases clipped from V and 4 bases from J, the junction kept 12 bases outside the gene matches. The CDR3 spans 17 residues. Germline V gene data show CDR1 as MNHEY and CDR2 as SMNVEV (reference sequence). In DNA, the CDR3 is TGTGCCAGCAGTTCCTCCACCGGACAGGGTCTAAATCAGCCCCAGCATTTT. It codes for CASSSSTGQGLNQPQHF.

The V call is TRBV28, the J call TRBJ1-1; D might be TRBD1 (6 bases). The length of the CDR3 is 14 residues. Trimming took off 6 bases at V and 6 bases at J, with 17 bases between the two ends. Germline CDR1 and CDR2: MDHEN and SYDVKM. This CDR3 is CASRPPAGAAEAFF. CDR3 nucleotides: TGTGCCAGCAGGCCCCCCGCGGGGGCCGCTGAAGCTTTCTTT.

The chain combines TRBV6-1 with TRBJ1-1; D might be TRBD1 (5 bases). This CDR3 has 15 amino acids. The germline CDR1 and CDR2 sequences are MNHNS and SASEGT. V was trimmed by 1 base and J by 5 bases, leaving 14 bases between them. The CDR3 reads CASSEGVRDATEAFF. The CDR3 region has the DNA TGTGCCAGCAGTGAAGGAGTCAGGGATGCGACTGAAGCTTTCTTT.

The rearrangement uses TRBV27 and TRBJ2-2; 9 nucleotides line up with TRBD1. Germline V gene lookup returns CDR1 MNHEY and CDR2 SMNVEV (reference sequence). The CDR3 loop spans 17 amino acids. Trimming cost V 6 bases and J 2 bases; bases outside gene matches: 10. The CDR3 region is CASSGNNRGPNTGELFF. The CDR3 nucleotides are TGTGCCAGCAGCGGAAATAACAGGGGGCCTAACACCGGGGAGCTGTTTTTT.

CDR3 sequence: CASSKHNRVGVNTEAFF. The DNA of the CDR3 is TGTGCCAGTAGTAAACATAACAGGGTAGGGGTCAACACTGAAGCTTTCTTT. The chain combines TRBV19 with TRBJ1-1; D is perhaps TRBD1 (6 bases). Germline values: CDR1 LNHDA, CDR2 SQIVND (reference sequence). There are 17 residues in the CDR3. V shed 4 bases and J shed 2 bases, with 20 bases lying between them.

In DNA, the CDR3 is TGTGCCAGCAGCTTAGTTCAGGGAGGGAATGAGCAGTTCTTC. It specifies CASSLVQGGNEQFF. The chain combines TRBV7-8 with TRBJ2-1, with 7 positions matching TRBD2. Germline trimming cut 1 base from V and 7 bases from J; bases unmatched to any gene: 4. CDR3 size: 14 residues. From germline, CDR1 is SGHVS and CDR2 FQNEAQ.

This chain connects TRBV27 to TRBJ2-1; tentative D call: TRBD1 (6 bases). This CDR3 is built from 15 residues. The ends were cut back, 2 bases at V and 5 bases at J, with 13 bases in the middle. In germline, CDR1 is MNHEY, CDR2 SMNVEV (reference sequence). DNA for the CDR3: TGTGCCAGCAGTTTACAGGGGCTCCTGAACAATGAGCAGTTCTTC. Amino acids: CASSLQGLLNNEQFF.

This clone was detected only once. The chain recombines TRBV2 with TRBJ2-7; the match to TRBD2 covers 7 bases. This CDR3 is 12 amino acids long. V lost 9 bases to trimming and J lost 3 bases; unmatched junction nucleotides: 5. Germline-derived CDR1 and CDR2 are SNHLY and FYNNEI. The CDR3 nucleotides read TGTGCCAGTGGACTAGATATCTACGAGCAGTACTTC. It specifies CASGLDIYEQYF.

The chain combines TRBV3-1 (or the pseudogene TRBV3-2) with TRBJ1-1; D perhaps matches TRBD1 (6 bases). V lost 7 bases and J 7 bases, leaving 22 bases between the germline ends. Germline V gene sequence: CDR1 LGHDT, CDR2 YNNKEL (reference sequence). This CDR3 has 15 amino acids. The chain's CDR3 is CASTENVGGQGEAFF. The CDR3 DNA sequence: TGTGCCAGCACCGAAAACGTCGGGGGGCAGGGTGAAGCTTTCTTT.